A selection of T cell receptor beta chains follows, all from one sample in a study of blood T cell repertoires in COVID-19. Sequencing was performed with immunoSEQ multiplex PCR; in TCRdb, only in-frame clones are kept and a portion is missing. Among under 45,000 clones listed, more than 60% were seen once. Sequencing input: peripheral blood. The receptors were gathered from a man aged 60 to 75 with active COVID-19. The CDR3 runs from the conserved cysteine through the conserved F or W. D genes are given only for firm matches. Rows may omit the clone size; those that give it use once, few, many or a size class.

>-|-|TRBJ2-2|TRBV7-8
TGTGCCAGCAGCTTATTATCGGGACACCTAACCGGGGAGCTGTTTTTT
CASSLLSGHLTGELFF
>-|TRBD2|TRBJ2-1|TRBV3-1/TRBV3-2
TGTGCCAGCAGCCAAGATTTAGCGGGAGGCATAACAGAGCAGTTCTTC
CASSQDLAGGITEQFF
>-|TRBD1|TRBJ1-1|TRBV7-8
TGTGCCAGCAGTCTTAGGGACAGAGACACTGAAGCTTTCTTT
CASSLRDRDTEAFF
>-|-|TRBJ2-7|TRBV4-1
TGCGCCAGCAGCCAAGAACACAGGGTGCCCTACGAGCAGTACTTC
CASSQEHRVPYEQYF
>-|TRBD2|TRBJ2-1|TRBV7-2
TGTGCCAGCAGCTCGGGACTAGCGGGAGTTGAGCAGTTCTTC
CASSSGLAGVEQFF
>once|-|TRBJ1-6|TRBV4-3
TGCGCCAGCAGCCAAGACAAGGGGTTACCCCTCCACTTT
CASSQDKGLPLHF
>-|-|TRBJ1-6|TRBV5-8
TGTGCCAGCAGCTTGGGGCAATATAATTCACCCCTCCACTTT
CASSLGQYNSPLHF
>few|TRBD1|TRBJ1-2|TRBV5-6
TGTGCCAGCAGCATAACACAGGGGAACTATGGCTACACCTTC
CASSITQGNYGYTF
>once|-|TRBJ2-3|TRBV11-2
TGTGCCAGCAGCTTACTGCAGGGGAGCCTCACAGATACGCAGTATTTT
CASSLLQGSLTDTQYF
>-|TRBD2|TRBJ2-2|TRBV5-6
TGTGCCAGCAGCTTGGTCCTAGCGGGGACGACCGGGGAGCTGTTTTTT
CASSLVLAGTTGELFF
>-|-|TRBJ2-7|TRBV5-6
TGTGCCAGCAGCTGGGGAGTTTTTGGCGAGCAGTACTTC
CASSWGVFGEQYF
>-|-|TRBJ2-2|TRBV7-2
TGTGCCAGCAGCCCGCGGAGTTTAGGCGGGGAGCTGTTTTTT
CASSPRSLGGELFF
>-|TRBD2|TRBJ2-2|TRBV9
TGTGCCAGCAGCGCTCTAGCGGGAGGGAACACCGGGGAGCTGTTTTTT
CASSALAGGNTGELFF
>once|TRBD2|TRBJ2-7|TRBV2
TGTGCCAGCAGCCGGGGGGGGACTAGCGGTGGCGAGCAGTACTTC
CASSRGGTSGGEQYF
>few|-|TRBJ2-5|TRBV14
TGTGCCAGCAGCCAAATAAATCCGTACCAAGAGACCCAGTACTTC
CASSQINPYQETQYF
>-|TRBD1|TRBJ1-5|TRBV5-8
TGTGCCAGCAGCCCCGGGACAGGGTCCCAGCCCCAGCATTTT
CASSPGTGSQPQHF
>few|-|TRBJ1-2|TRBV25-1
TGTGCCAGCAGTGGTCACAGGTATGGCTACACCTTC
CASSGHRYGYTF
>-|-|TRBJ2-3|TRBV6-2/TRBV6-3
TGTGCCAGCAGCTACTGGGCGGGTACCACAGATACGCAGTATTTT
CASSYWAGTTDTQYF
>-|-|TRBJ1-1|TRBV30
TGTGCCTGGAGTGTCATCCCCAGGAACACTGAAGCTTTCTTT
CAWSVIPRNTEAFF
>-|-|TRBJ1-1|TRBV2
TGTGCCAGCAGTGTGATAGAGAACACTGAAGCTTTCTTT
CASSVIENTEAFF
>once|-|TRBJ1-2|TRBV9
TGTGCCAGCAGCCCCGGGGGGGCCTATGGCTACACCTTC
CASSPGGAYGYTF
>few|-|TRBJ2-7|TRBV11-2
TGTGCCAGCAGCCGCCCTCCCCCTTCGCAGGAGCAGTACTTC
CASSRPPPSQEQYF
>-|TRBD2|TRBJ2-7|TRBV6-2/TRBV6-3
TGTGCCAGCAGTTCCATAGCGGGAAAGTCCTACGAGCAGTACTTC
CASSSIAGKSYEQYF
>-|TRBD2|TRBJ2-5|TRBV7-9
TGTGCCAGCAGCTCCGGGACTAGCTCGAAGACCCAGTACTTC
CASSSGTSSKTQYF
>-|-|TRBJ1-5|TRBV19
TGTGCCAGTAGTGTCCTTATCAATCAGCCCCAGCATTTT
CASSVLINQPQHF
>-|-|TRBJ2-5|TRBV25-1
TGTGCCAGCAGCCATGGGGGGGGCCTTCAAGAGACCCAGTACTTC
CASSHGGGLQETQYF
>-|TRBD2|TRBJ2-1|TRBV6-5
TGTGCCAGCAGTAGCGGGAGCGGGTACAATGAGCAGTTCTTC
CASSSGSGYNEQFF
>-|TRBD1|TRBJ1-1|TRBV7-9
TGTGCCAGCAGGGAGTCTCAGGGGGAGAACACTGAAGCTTTCTTT
CASRESQGENTEAFF
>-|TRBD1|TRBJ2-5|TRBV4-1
TGCGCCAGCAGCCAAGCAGGGGGCGCAGAGACCCAGTACTTC
CASSQAGGAETQYF
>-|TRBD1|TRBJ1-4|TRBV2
TGTGCCAGCCGGGACAGGGGAAGAGAAAAACTGTTTTTT
CASRDRGREKLFF
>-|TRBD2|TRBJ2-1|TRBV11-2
TGTGCCAGCAGCTTAATGACTAGCGGGAGCTCCTACAATGAGCAGTTCTTC
CASSLMTSGSSYNEQFF
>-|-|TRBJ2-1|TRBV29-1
TGCAGCGTTGAAGACCTAGGGGGGGGTTACAATGAGCAGTTCTTC
CSVEDLGGGYNEQFF
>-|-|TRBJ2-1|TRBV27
TGTGCCAGCAGTCCGGGACTCCTGGACCACAATGAGCAGTTCTTC
CASSPGLLDHNEQFF
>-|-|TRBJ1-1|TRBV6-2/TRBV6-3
TGTGCCAGCAGTTACGGCCCCGCTAGGACACCGCCCTTT
CASSYGPARTPPF
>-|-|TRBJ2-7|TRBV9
TGTGCCAGCAGCGAGAGACTAGAATCGTACGAGCAGTACTTC
CASSERLESYEQYF
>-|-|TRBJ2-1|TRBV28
TGTGCCAGCAGGGGTTCTAGCTTTGAGCAGTTCTTC
CASRGSSFEQFF
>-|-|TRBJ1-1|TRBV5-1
TGCGCCAGCAGCCCGAGATGGGGAGGTGGGACTGAAGCTTTCTTT
CASSPRWGGGTEAFF
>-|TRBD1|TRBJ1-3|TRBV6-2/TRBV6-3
TGTGCCAGCAGTGGGAGACAGGGGACCAACTCTGGAAACACCATATATTTT
CASSGRQGTNSGNTIYF
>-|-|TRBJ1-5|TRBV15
TGTGCCACCAGCAGCCAGCGCTATAGCAATCAGCCCCAGCATTTT
CATSSQRYSNQPQHF
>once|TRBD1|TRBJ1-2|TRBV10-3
TGTGCCGCCGACAACTCCGGAGGGCAGGGGGCGGAAGGCTACACCTTC
CAADNSGGQGAEGYTF
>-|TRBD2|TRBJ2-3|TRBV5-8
TGTGCCAGCAGCCGGGAGGGACCGACAGATACGCAGTATTTT
CASSREGPTDTQYF